The 8 T cell receptor beta chains below were found in one sample sequenced in a study of beta chain features in type 1 diabetes. Points from the study as a whole: Among patients with Type 1 diabetes, TCRB CDR3s were moderately but significantly shorter in every one of the four CD4+ subsets.

For these receptors, no antigen is known. The investigators reverse transcribed all of the isolated RNA, so they sequenced expressed TCRB transcripts. Libraries were prepared by immunoSEQ multiplex PCR; TCRdb keeps only in-frame clonotypes and omits some of them. The data hold 640,000 or so clones, with around 15% observed a single time. The sample was naive CD4+ T cells from blood. These receptors came from a man in his late teens or twenties with type 1 diabetes.

This clone was counted a few times. The chain couples TRBV5-6 to TRBJ2-7, with 7 bases identical to TRBD2. Germline CDR1 is SGHDT and CDR2 is YYEEEE. The J segment lost 7 bases and the V segment lost 4 bases, leaving 17 bases of the junction unmatched. CDR3 length equals 16 residues. The CDR3 DNA follows: TGTGCCAGCAGCGACTCTCGGACTAGTGGTACGGGAGAGCAGTACTTC. Residues: CASSDSRTSGTGEQYF.

This clone has only a few counts. This sequence joins TRBV2 and TRBJ1-5; 9 positions agree with TRBD1. J was trimmed by 6 bases and V by 6 bases; bases with no gene match: 21. Germline values: CDR1 SNHLY, CDR2 FYNNEI. This CDR3 has 19 residues. The CDR3 here is CASRSGLRQGGEVGQPQHF. The CDR3 bases are TGTGCCAGCAGGAGTGGCCTGAGACAGGGGGGTGAGGTAGGTCAGCCCCAGCATTTT. The full variable domain, in which reference TRBV2 and TRBJ1-5 provide the parts outside the CDR3, is EPEVTQTPSHQVTQMGQEVILRCVPISNHLYFYWYRQILGQKVEFLVSFYNNEISEKSEIFDDQFSVERPDGSNFTLKIRSTKLEDSAMYFCASRSGLRQGGEVGQPQHFGDGTRLSIL.

The sample holds a few counts of this clone. The sample holds other DNA sequences that translate to the same CDR3. J is TRBJ2-7 and V is TRBV18; 9 positions agree with TRBD1. CDR3 length: 15 amino acids. The trim removed 0 bases at V and 0 bases at J, leaving 0 bases unmatched. The germline CDR1 and CDR2 sequences are KGHSH and LQKENI. The CDR3: CASSPPGQGSYEQYF. The CDR3 DNA reads as TGTGCCAGCTCACCACCGGGACAGGGCTCCTACGAGCAGTACTTC.

The chain is built from TRBV6-1 and TRBJ2-5; 7 positions match TRBD1. The junction had 3 bases not matched to a gene; V was cut back by 5 bases and J by 0 bases. Per the germline V gene, CDR1 is MNHNS and CDR2 is SASEGT. This CDR3 has 14 residues. This CDR3 is CASSRQGDQETQYF. In DNA, the CDR3 is TGTGCCAGCAGTCGACAGGGCGACCAAGAGACCCAGTACTTC.

This chain connects TRBV28 to TRBJ2-6; TRBD1 might be the D (6 bases). The CDR3 loop spans 16 amino acids. V lost 7 bases, J lost 0 bases, and 13 bases lay in between. CDR1 and CDR2 from the germline V gene are MDHEN and SYDVKM. CDR3 region: CASNQGGSSGANVLTF. CDR3 sequence (DNA): TGTGCCAGCAACCAAGGGGGTTCCTCTGGGGCCAACGTCCTGACTTTC.

Only a few counts were recorded for this clone. This chain uses TRBV15 with TRBJ2-3; the match to TRBD2 covers 14 bases. There are 17 residues in the CDR3. Germline loops: CDR1 LNHNV, CDR2 YYDKDF (reference sequence). V was pared by 5 bases and J by 0 bases, with 4 bases of the junction left unmatched. The CDR3 loop reads CATSGLAGGLSTDTQYF. CDR3 bases: TGTGCCACCAGCGGACTAGCGGGGGGCCTTAGCACAGATACGCAGTATTTT.

This chain links TRBV2 with TRBJ2-5, with 8 nucleotides matching TRBD1. From germline, CDR1 is SNHLY and CDR2 FYNNEI. V was clipped by 6 bases and J by 4 bases; unmatched bases: 13. The CDR3 is made up of 16 amino acids. DNA for the CDR3: TGTGCCAGCAGAGCTAATACCGGGACAGGTGGAGAGACCCAGTACTTC. This gives the protein CASRANTGTGGETQYF.

The gene calls are TRBV25-1 and TRBJ1-2; possibly TRBD1 for D (6 bases). This CDR3 is 13 amino acids long. Germline assignment: CDR1 MGHDK and CDR2 SYGVNS. Trimming removed 2 bases from V and 6 bases from J, with 10 bases in between. The CDR3 DNA reads TGTGCCAGCAGTGAAAACAGGGAGGATGGCTACACCTTC. Its protein is CASSENREDGYTF.